This T cell receptor beta chain originates from a study of cytomegalovirus exposure and HLA in healthy donors (dated by TCRdb to the late 2010s). Background for the entire study: An earlier analysis of roughly 500 of the donors reported approximately 300 Gb of sequence data and 117 million unique TCR beta sequences from approximately 180 million T cells. An early release covering roughly 580 HLA-typed donors comprised about 300 gigabases of sequencing data and approximately 85 million unique TCR sequences. Of the roughly 400 genotyped donors, 75% to 85% were placed in the genetic ancestry cluster associated with self-reported Caucasian donors. The study aimed to test whether cataloging public T cell receptors could reveal signatures of past pathogen exposure. The study profiled the T cell repertoires of about 640 subjects by immunosequencing and related them to cytomegalovirus serostatus. Besides the first cohort of roughly 640 subjects, a separate validation cohort made up of 120 different subjects was used. To predict cytomegalovirus infection status, the study combined high-throughput TCR immunosequencing, statistical association of individual TCRs with disease status, and machine learning. To study patterns of TCR occurrence, a later analysis re-analyzed previously published TCR beta repertoires from around 700 donors and added high-resolution HLA genotyping. In the later analysis, no new phenotypic data were used to find candidate immune exposures; instead, reliance was placed on TCR beta sequences and their occurrence across donors. An earlier analysis of approximately 500 of the donors applied high-throughput TCR beta sequencing to assess whether each TCR beta V gene segment acted as functional or pseudogenic. Donor age, sex, ethnicity and CMV serostatus were compiled together with the repertoire data. A later genetic analysis took genome-wide SNP genotypes for about 65% of the 666 donors and used that subset as a discovery cohort. Every repertoire in the discovery cohort had been generated on one and the same sequencing platform. HLA typing covered class I and class II loci at four-digit resolution. Typing coverage differed by locus: A, B, C, DRB1 and DQB1 were typed in roughly 620-630 donors, DQA1 in roughly 510, DPA1 in approximately 600, and DPB1 in roughly 470. Because of strong linkage in the cohort, a few DR-DQ haplotypes were treated as single units for association and clustering. Among about 400 genotyped donors of the cohort, an average of about 220,000 unique TCR beta nucleotide sequences was sequenced per donor, of which roughly 17% were non-productive.

This clone appeared a few times. Its antigen is currently not known. Qualities for individual bases were not recorded, and no much larger clone is one base off. Library construction relied on the immunoSEQ multiplex PCR assay. For the multiplex PCR, a mixture combining 60 forward primers for TCR Vbeta segments and 13 reverse primers for TCR Jbeta segments was used. The CDR3 region of rearranged TCR beta genes was amplified from genomic DNA by a multiplex PCR assay. The amplified TCR beta libraries were sequenced on the Illumina HiSeq System as 87-base-pair reads. On the authors' methods: In a later analysis, 77 million or so unique TCR beta chains were counted across the roughly 610 repertoires, and approximately 11 million of these chains were shared by at least two donors. To remove PCR and sequencing errors, raw reads were error-corrected and collapsed into unique sequences using a nearest-neighbor algorithm that merged closely related sequences. To assign V, D and J gene segments, CDR3 sequences were aligned to IMGT reference sequences. For a sequence to be retained, a match of at least six nucleotides was required to both a V gene segment and a J gene segment. A rearrangement was called productive if the CDR3 had no stop codons and remained in frame with V and J, and every other rearrangement was called non-productive. CDR3 was defined by IMGT convention, running from the second conserved V-encoded cysteine to the conserved J-encoded phenylalanine. The earlier analysis of 550 to 650 of the donors excluded any sequence lacking an unambiguous match to a single V gene segment. An earlier analysis of fewer than 650 of the donors classified V segments as functional when productive rearrangements were above 56.7% and as segregating when the standard deviation between donors was above 5%. To diagnose cytomegalovirus status from the catalog of TCR beta chain sequences, a statistical classification framework was built. V and J gene assignment, in a later analysis, came from comparing TCR nucleotide sequences with IMGT/GENE-DB human TR gene sequences. The TCRdist pipeline was used in a later analysis to assign CDR3 sequences and most-parsimonious VDJ recombination scenarios. A later analysis defined each TCR beta chain by its CDR3 amino acid sequence plus V-gene family, and excluded reads lacking a unique V-gene family. To address suspected cross-contamination and a sequencing artifact, a later analysis removed approximately 590 highly shared, low-generation-probability nucleotide sequences. In a later analysis, a clonal expansion index for each public chain was calculated from normalized within-repertoire ranks of inferred template counts. A later analysis computed generation probabilities with a VDJ recombination model fitted to out-of-frame rearrangements, and checked the results against IGoR. Hypergeometric tests were used in a later analysis to score TCR-TCR, TCR-HLA and TCR-CMV co-occurrence, with a repertoire-size bias correction applied to the TCR pairs. In a later analysis, false discovery rates were estimated by permuting HLA or CMV assignments 20 times. In a later analysis, co-occurring TCRs were grouped using DBSCAN, and TCRdist sequence similarity was added for clustering within HLA-allele-positive subsets. For co-occurrence clustering, repertoires with fewer than 30,000 or more than 120,000 public chains were excluded, along with a handful of repertoires with anomalous nucleotide sharing. TCRdb mirrors the immuneACCESS table, restricted to in-frame sequences. Some clones are absent from its copies; in checked studies, under half trace to an unresolved V gene, and the reason for the others is unknown. The D gene and trimming were derived from the DNA, and the V and J assignments and clone size from that table. The sample records about 160,000 clones, 77% of which are singletons. The ten largest account for 1.6% of the sample.

Via the germline V gene, CDR1 is MNHNS and CDR2 SASEGT. The CDR3, cysteine through phenylalanine, is 17 amino acids long. CDR3 DNA only is kept here, 51 bases in frame from base 1. After removal of 4 bases from V and 2 bases from J, the junction retains 6 bases not matched to a gene. In total, just over 650 healthy bone marrow donors made up the cohort. All cohort members were sampled while nominally healthy, although unrecorded immune exposures were likely present. The donor tested CMV seronegative and was one of the 352 seronegative cohort members. A peripheral blood sample was collected from each donor, and TCR beta sequencing was performed on peripheral blood mononuclear cells. The Qiagen DNeasy Blood Extraction Kit was used to extract genomic DNA from the blood cell samples. What the research found in general, with its limitations: The authors suggested that the approach could potentially be extended to other disease states and immunological phenotypes. In a later analysis, HLA-associated TCR beta chains were found to be more clonally expanded and to have lower generation probabilities than equally common non-associated chains. Compared with the roughly 700-donor mean, donors in an Asian-associated ancestry cluster had fewer N-insertions in productive TCRs, according to a later genetic analysis. Correlated functional status among segregating V segments might reflect linkage disequilibrium, but an unknown experimental factor could not be ruled out. Because counts were too low, roughly 16 rarely observed V segments, including chromosome 9 orphons, were excluded from the earlier analysis of around 640 of the donors. In an earlier analysis of around 500 of the donors, most TCR beta V segments appeared in productive rearrangements about 87% or about 30% of the time, broadly matching IMGT annotations. A group of highly shared sequence variants was considered likely to be a technical artifact of the sequencing pipeline. According to a later analysis, parvovirus B19, influenza, CMV and Epstein-Barr virus appeared linked to several top co-occurrence clusters. Cytomegalovirus status was reported to be diagnosed by the classifier with high specificity and sensitivity in both the original and validation cohorts. Most TCR sequences were seen in very few donors, while some public TCRs were found in many individuals. A further reported finding was that TCR beta sequences accurately predicted the HLA-A and HLA-B alleles for most subjects in the first cohort. A later analysis associated about 18,000 TCR beta sequences with specific HLA alleles at a false discovery rate of 0.05. This cohort had only TCR beta chains sequenced, and the lack of alpha or paired-chain data limited which features could be detected. An association between a missense DCLRE1C variant and V-gene and J-gene trimming of TCR beta chains was found in a later genetic analysis and replicated in an independent cohort. Assigning TCR associations to individual alleles was difficult when HLA alleles, especially DR and DQ, strongly co-occurred. A later analysis found that TCR association rates varied across HLA loci, with DRB1 alleles showing the most associated TCRs and HLA-C alleles the fewest. The 87-base-pair reads could not distinguish some IMGT-functional V segments, including TRBV6-2 and TRBV6-3, so those segments were excluded. In vitro tests confirmed that a few of the cytomegalovirus-associated TCR beta chains recognize cytomegalovirus antigens. Because HLA typing was missing for some donors at each locus, association tests included only the typed subset. In a later analysis, most CMV-associated TCR beta chains were found to appear HLA-restricted, with HLA associations seemingly driven largely by CMV exposure. The study gave a list of roughly 150 TCR beta chains associated with cytomegalovirus. Sequencing depth was assumed to be roughly uniform across donors in the presence/absence analyses, though that assumption may not hold. For the cohort, immune exposure information was limited to CMV serostatus.

Recombination joined TRBV6-1 with TRBJ2-6; the central 9 bases match TRBD1. The TCR comes from a young woman in good health and CMV-seronegative. The sample taken for sequencing was PBMCs. The DNA sequence is TGTGCCAGCAGTGGCCGGGACAGGGCGGCTGGGGCCAACGTCCTGACTTTC. Its protein is CASSGRDRAAGANVLTF.